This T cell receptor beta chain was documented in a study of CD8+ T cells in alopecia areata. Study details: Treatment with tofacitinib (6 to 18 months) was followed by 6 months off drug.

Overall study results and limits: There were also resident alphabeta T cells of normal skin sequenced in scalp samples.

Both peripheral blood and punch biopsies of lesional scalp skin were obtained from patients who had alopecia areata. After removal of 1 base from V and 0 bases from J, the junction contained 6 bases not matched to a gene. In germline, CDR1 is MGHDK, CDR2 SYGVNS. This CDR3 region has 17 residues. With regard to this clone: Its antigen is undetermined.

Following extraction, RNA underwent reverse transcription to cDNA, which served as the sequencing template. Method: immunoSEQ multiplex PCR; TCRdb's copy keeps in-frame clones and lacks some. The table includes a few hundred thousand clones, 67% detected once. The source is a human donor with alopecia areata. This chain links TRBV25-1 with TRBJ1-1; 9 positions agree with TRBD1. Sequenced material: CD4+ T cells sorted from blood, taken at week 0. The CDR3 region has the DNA TGTGCCAGCAGTGAATCCCGGACAGGGGCCATGAACACTGAAGCTTTCTTT. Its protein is CASSESRTGAMNTEAFF.